This T cell receptor (beta chain) was recovered during a study of T cells after yellow fever vaccination. Findings and caveats of the study: Reappearing after the booster were most of the clones from primary vaccination (less than 97% CD4, approximately 86% CD8). The secondary response peaked faster, at day 5 versus 15, but was weaker. In FACS-sorted repertoires, abundant clonotypes from the bulk population could appear as contaminants.

This clonotype was detected many times. Its antigen is undetermined. TCRdb reprocessed the 5' RACE reads with MiXCR, giving one entry per CDR3 protein. The repertoire holds 250,000 or so distinct CDR3 sequences, with 3.6% as singletons. Trimming left V 3 bases short and J 7 bases short, with 13 bases between. From germline, CDR1 is DFQATT and CDR2 SNEGSKA (reference sequence). The CDR3 extends over 12 amino acids. V gene TRBV20-1 combines with J gene TRBJ2-7, with D unclear. The sequence came from a man aged 18-30 years who received the YFV17D yellow fever vaccine. The input for sequencing was PBMCs, taken 15 days after the yellow fever booster vaccination. The CDR3 here is CSASPGVREQYV. The CDR3, as DNA: TGCAGTGCTAGCCCCGGTGTTCGGGAGCAGTACGTC.